This T cell receptor (beta chain) appears in the sequencing data of a study of blood T cell repertoires in COVID-19 (dated by TCRdb to 2020 to 2022). For the wider study: Samples covering the acute and convalescent phases of COVID-19 were provided by collaborators in the United States, Italy and Spain. The prospective study material was composed of cDNA or gDNA derived from T cells, B-cell-depleted T cells, or PBMCs. Subjects who had been exposed to COVID-19, were actively infected with it, or had recovered from it provided the deeply sampled blood TCRbeta repertoires that made up the dataset. A freely available public database, intended as a resource for researchers studying the immune response to SARS-CoV-2, is where the repertoires were released. Samples came from the ongoing ImmuneRACE study (first 160 participants) plus 1,254 subjects from 6 global collaborators. Sample metadata almost always included a de-identified subject ID, COVID-19 status, age in years and sex. Where available, HLA class I and class II types were obtained from metadata supplied by the sample provider rather than from assay-based typing.

About this clone itself: Its antigen is not yet known. No much larger clone exists at a distance of one base, and base qualities are not known.

TCRbeta CDR3 regions were amplified from genomic DNA by means of the immunoSEQ Assay, a bias-controlled multiplex PCR. Per the authors' processing: Within the assay, amplification of reference gene primers was used to estimate how many nucleated cells each sample contained. To quantify the absolute abundance of each unique TCRbeta CDR3 rearrangement, sequence reads were collapsed and filtered. For each sample, productive Simpson clonality was calculated as the square root of Simpson's diversity index over productive rearrangements. Not all clones reach the TCRdb copy of this immuneACCESS table, which keeps in-frame sequences only. Checked studies attribute under half of the gap to unresolved V genes and leave the rest unexplained. That table is the source of V, J and clone size, and D and trimming were worked out from the DNA. Counted in this sample were some 140,000 clones; more than 80% of them appeared once. Clones ranked in the top ten supply less than 0.6% of the sample.

Study-level results and caveats: The quantity of clinical and demographic metadata differed by source and by participant and was supplied without curation.

V loses 0 bases of germline sequence and J loses 6 bases, and the interval between the two ends is 15 bases. CDR1 and CDR2 were assigned from the germline V gene as MDHEN and SYDVKM. The CDR3 runs 15 amino acids, cysteine and phenylalanine included. Only the CDR3 part of the read is kept: 45 bases, read in frame from the first base. The collaborating institutions used their own protocols to collect whole blood in K2EDTA tubes. For TCRbeta analysis, collaborators shipped samples in one of three forms: frozen whole blood, isolated PBMCs, or DNA extracted from either of those sample types. Sequencing was performed on peripheral blood. The chain joins TRBV28 to TRBJ2-7, with a weak D call of TRBD2 (5 bases match). The clonotype was recovered from a middle-aged man with acute or convalescent COVID-19. In nucleotide form, the sequence is TGTGCCAGCAGTTTATGGAATGTCCGGGGATCCGAGCAGTACTTC. Translated, this gives CASSLWNVRGSEQYF.